This TCR beta chain is drawn from a study of control samples from healthy donors and cancer patients. Sequencing used immunoSEQ multiplex PCR; TCRdb keeps in-frame clones, though not all of them. The sample has 150,000 to 200,000 clones; about nine tenths are singletons. Trimming removed 5 bases at V and 1 base at J, with 7 bases between. This CDR3 has 13 amino acids. Germline V gene lookup returns CDR1 MRHNA and CDR2 SNTAGT. V gene TRBV6-4 combines with J gene TRBJ2-3; D might be TRBD2 (5 bases). The specimen sequenced was blood. The sequence was collected from a woman in her thirties in good health. The CDR3 DNA reads TGTGCCAGCAGTAATAGCGGCACAGATACGCAGTATTTT. This gives the protein CASSNSGTDTQYF.